Listed below are T cell receptor beta chains from one sample, sequenced in a study of T cell repertoires in cytomegalovirus infection. Their target antigens are unknown. TCRdb ran MiXCR on the reads and lists one entry per CDR3 protein. This table has 300,000 or so distinct CDR3 sequences, around 25% appearing once. Sequences were derived from cultured PBMCs, sampled from culture after CMV antigen stimulation. These receptors all come from a human donor in good health (CMV status not recorded). Some clones in this sample may be carry-over from other donors' samples. Both conserved end residues are part of each CDR3. A D gene is named only where the DNA matches it firmly. For some rows the clone size is stated as once, few or many, or as a class when expanded; others skip it.

v_call: TRBV28; j_call: TRBJ2-3; d_call: -; clone_size: few; cdr3_aa: CASSLRGTSDTQYF; cdr3_nt: TGTGCCAGCAGTTTAAGGGGGACCTCGGATACGCAGTATTTT
v_call: TRBV19; j_call: TRBJ1-1; d_call: -; clone_size: -; cdr3_aa: CASSITLSLNTEAFF; cdr3_nt: TGTGCCAGTAGTATTACGCTGAGCCTGAACACTGAAGCTTTCTTT
v_call: TRBV24-1; j_call: TRBJ1-5; d_call: TRBD1; clone_size: -; cdr3_aa: CATSDPGTGGEQPQHF; cdr3_nt: TGTGCCACCAGTGATCCCGGGACAGGGGGCGAACAGCCCCAGCATTTT
v_call: TRBV12-3/TRBV12-4; j_call: TRBJ1-1; d_call: -; clone_size: many; cdr3_aa: CASSATRNTEAFF; cdr3_nt: TGTGCCAGCAGTGCTACAAGAAACACTGAAGCTTTCTTT
v_call: TRBV7-9; j_call: TRBJ2-1; d_call: TRBD2; clone_size: many; cdr3_aa: CASSSVLADSYNEQFF; cdr3_nt: TGTGCCAGCAGCTCCGTTCTAGCGGACTCCTACAATGAGCAGTTCTTC
v_call: TRBV24-1; j_call: TRBJ1-2; d_call: -; clone_size: -; cdr3_aa: CATSDLGGRGYTF; cdr3_nt: TGTGCCACCAGTGACCTAGGTGGGCGAGGCTACACCTTC
v_call: TRBV6-5; j_call: TRBJ2-6; d_call: -; clone_size: once; cdr3_aa: CASGKRAGANVLTF; cdr3_nt: TGTGCCAGCGGAAAGAGGGCCGGGGCCAACGTCCTGACTTTC
v_call: TRBV7-2; j_call: TRBJ2-3; d_call: TRBD1; clone_size: few; cdr3_aa: CASSLATGASTDTQYF; cdr3_nt: TGTGCCAGCAGCTTAGCGACAGGGGCTAGCACAGATACGCAGTATTTT
v_call: TRBV28; j_call: TRBJ1-4; d_call: -; clone_size: few; cdr3_aa: CASSSALMRGEKLFF; cdr3_nt: TGTGCCAGCAGTTCAGCCCTTATGCGCGGCGAAAAACTGTTTTTT
v_call: TRBV20-1; j_call: TRBJ2-5; d_call: TRBD2; clone_size: few; cdr3_aa: CSASRDGGETQYF; cdr3_nt: TGCAGTGCTAGTAGAGACGGGGGGGAGACCCAGTACTTC
v_call: TRBV7-8; j_call: TRBJ2-1; d_call: TRBD2; clone_size: many; cdr3_aa: CASSATSGRYNEQFF; cdr3_nt: TGTGCCAGCAGCGCAACTAGCGGGAGGTACAATGAGCAGTTCTTC
v_call: TRBV7-9; j_call: TRBJ1-1; d_call: -; clone_size: many; cdr3_aa: CASSLNQNTEAFF; cdr3_nt: TGTGCCAGCAGCTTAAATCAGAACACTGAAGCTTTCTTT
v_call: TRBV12-3/TRBV12-4; j_call: TRBJ2-5; d_call: TRBD1; clone_size: few; cdr3_aa: CASRPDRGGETQYF; cdr3_nt: TGTGCCAGCAGGCCCGACAGGGGAGGAGAGACCCAGTACTTC
v_call: TRBV7-6; j_call: TRBJ2-7; d_call: TRBD2; clone_size: many; cdr3_aa: CASSLSGSYEQYF; cdr3_nt: TGTGCCAGCAGCTTAAGCGGGAGTTACGAGCAGTACTTC
v_call: TRBV2; j_call: TRBJ2-4; d_call: -; clone_size: -; cdr3_aa: CASSEILVENIQYF; cdr3_nt: TGTGCCAGCAGTGAGATACTAGTCGAGAACATTCAGTACTTC
v_call: TRBV4-2; j_call: TRBJ2-1; d_call: -; clone_size: -; cdr3_aa: CASTEKMGPTEDNEQFF; cdr3_nt: TGTGCCAGCACCGAAAAAATGGGGCCCACCGAGGACAATGAGCAGTTCTTC
v_call: TRBV6-1; j_call: TRBJ2-1; d_call: TRBD1; clone_size: -; cdr3_aa: CASSADRAVYYNEQFF; cdr3_nt: TGTGCCAGCAGTGCAGACAGGGCGGTGTACTACAATGAGCAGTTCTTC
v_call: TRBV20-1; j_call: TRBJ1-5; d_call: -; clone_size: -; cdr3_aa: CSARAPGVNQPQHF; cdr3_nt: TGCAGTGCTAGAGCCCCAGGGGTAAATCAGCCCCAGCATTTT
v_call: TRBV12-3/TRBV12-4; j_call: TRBJ2-3; d_call: TRBD2; clone_size: many; cdr3_aa: CASSPGTSGSMDTQYF; cdr3_nt: TGTGCCAGCAGTCCCGGGACTAGCGGGAGTATGGATACGCAGTATTTT
v_call: TRBV7-2; j_call: TRBJ2-3; d_call: TRBD2; clone_size: many; cdr3_aa: CASSLLTGLGAGGPTNTQYF; cdr3_nt: TGTGCCAGCAGCTTACTCACAGGGCTCGGAGCGGGGGGCCCCACGAATACGCAGTATTTT
v_call: TRBV5-4; j_call: TRBJ2-7; d_call: TRBD2; clone_size: -; cdr3_aa: CASSLAGGSSYEQYF; cdr3_nt: TGTGCCAGCAGCTTGGCGGGGGGTAGCTCCTACGAGCAGTACTTC
v_call: TRBV6-2/TRBV6-3; j_call: TRBJ1-1; d_call: -; clone_size: few; cdr3_aa: CASSSQASTEAFF; cdr3_nt: TGTGCCAGCAGTTCACAGGCGAGCACTGAAGCTTTCTTT
v_call: TRBV7-9; j_call: TRBJ2-5; d_call: TRBD2; clone_size: few; cdr3_aa: CASSLSGSETQYF; cdr3_nt: TGTGCCAGCAGCTTGAGCGGGAGTGAGACCCAGTACTTC
v_call: TRBV7-2; j_call: TRBJ2-1; d_call: -; clone_size: many; cdr3_aa: CASGGPFPNEQFF; cdr3_nt: TGTGCCAGCGGGGGACCTTTCCCCAATGAGCAGTTCTTC
v_call: TRBV6-2/TRBV6-3; j_call: TRBJ1-5; d_call: -; clone_size: few; cdr3_aa: CASAKGGGGSNQPQHF; cdr3_nt: TGTGCCAGCGCGAAAGGTGGAGGGGGGAGCAATCAGCCCCAGCATTTT
v_call: TRBV11-2; j_call: TRBJ2-1; d_call: -; clone_size: -; cdr3_aa: CASSLVLGVYHTYNEQFF; cdr3_nt: TGTGCCAGCAGCTTGGTTCTAGGCGTCTATCACACCTACAATGAGCAGTTCTTC
v_call: TRBV7-9; j_call: TRBJ2-7; d_call: TRBD1; clone_size: -; cdr3_aa: CASSVGQGVEQYF; cdr3_nt: TGTGCCAGCAGCGTAGGACAGGGAGTCGAGCAGTACTTC
v_call: TRBV10-3; j_call: TRBJ1-4; d_call: -; clone_size: few; cdr3_aa: CAISDHMTGRTLRELFF; cdr3_nt: TGTGCCATCAGTGATCACATGACGGGACGGACCCTACGGGAACTGTTTTTT
v_call: TRBV27; j_call: TRBJ2-4; d_call: -; clone_size: -; cdr3_aa: CASSVGLGRNIQYF; cdr3_nt: TGTGCCAGCAGTGTGGGACTGGGTCGCAACATTCAGTACTTC
v_call: TRBV7-2; j_call: TRBJ1-5; d_call: -; clone_size: many; cdr3_aa: CASSLGLNNQPQHF; cdr3_nt: TGTGCCAGCAGCTTGGGACTCAACAATCAGCCCCAGCATTTT
v_call: TRBV6-1; j_call: TRBJ2-1; d_call: -; clone_size: few; cdr3_aa: CASTSTEGIAYNEQFF; cdr3_nt: TGTGCCAGCACTAGTACAGAGGGGATTGCCTACAATGAGCAGTTCTTC
v_call: TRBV10-3; j_call: TRBJ1-1; d_call: -; clone_size: -; cdr3_aa: CATRWQDGENTEAFF; cdr3_nt: TGTGCCACCAGATGGCAGGACGGGGAGAACACTGAAGCTTTCTTT
v_call: TRBV27; j_call: TRBJ1-1; d_call: TRBD1; clone_size: -; cdr3_aa: CASSLQGAGAEAFF; cdr3_nt: TGTGCCAGCAGTCTCCAGGGGGCCGGGGCTGAAGCTTTCTTT
v_call: TRBV12-5; j_call: TRBJ1-2; d_call: TRBD1; clone_size: few; cdr3_aa: CASGLGPGTGRLPYGYTF; cdr3_nt: TGTGCTAGTGGTTTGGGCCCGGGGACAGGGAGACTCCCGTATGGCTACACCTTC
v_call: TRBV7-2; j_call: TRBJ2-1; d_call: -; clone_size: many; cdr3_aa: CASSPGDYFNEQFF; cdr3_nt: TGTGCCAGCAGCCCCGGTGACTACTTCAATGAGCAGTTCTTC
v_call: TRBV29-1; j_call: TRBJ2-1; d_call: TRBD2; clone_size: few; cdr3_aa: CSVPGTSGLSSYNEQFF; cdr3_nt: TGCAGCGTCCCCGGGACTAGCGGCCTGAGCTCCTACAATGAGCAGTTCTTC